Each of the 32 T cell receptor beta chains below was sequenced from the same sample in a study of T cells in Graves' hyperthyroidism and ophthalmopathy. What was amplified from RNA transcripts were TCR beta CDR3 regions. TCR CDR3 underwent first-round RT-PCR with the HTBI primer set. Each CDR3 protein is one row after TCRdb ran MiXCR on the multiplex PCR reads. This sample carries some 400,000 distinct CDR3 sequences, about 19% of them seen once, and the ten largest clones take around 3.4%. Sequencing was carried out using blood. These receptors all come from a woman aged 18 to 35 with Graves' hyperthyroidism.

This clonotype was counted many times. The chain links TRBV10-3 to TRBJ2-7; 8 bases align to TRBD2. Looked up from germline, CDR1 is ENHRY and CDR2 is SYGVKD. V was pared by 0 bases and J by 2 bases, with 6 bases of the junction left unmatched. The CDR3 runs 16 residues. CDR3 residues: CAISESPSGGTYEQYF. Here the CDR3 DNA reads TGTGCCATCAGTGAGTCACCCAGCGGGGGAACCTACGAGCAGTACTTC.

This clonotype was observed many times. This rearrangement joins TRBV5-1 to TRBJ2-2; TRBD1 or TRBD2 may be the D gene (5 bases each). The CDR3 spans 16 residues. V was cut by 1 base and J by 4 bases, with 14 bases left in between. The germline V gene encodes CDR1 SGHRS and CDR2 YFSETQ. The CDR3 bases are TGCGCCAGCAGCTTGTCTCGGGACGTTGGCACCGGGGAGCTGTTTTTT. Amino acid sequence: CASSLSRDVGTGELFF.

This clonotype occurred many times. The chain combines TRBV20-1 with TRBJ1-1; possible D gene TRBD1, 6 bases. This CDR3 contains 14 residues. Germline values: CDR1 DFQATT, CDR2 SNEGSKA (reference sequence). Trimming shortened V by 3 bases and J by 2 bases, and 13 bases separated the two germline ends. CDR3 region: CSASSGASNTEAFF. CDR3 nucleotide sequence: TGCAGTGCTAGTTCGGGGGCTTCCAACACTGAAGCTTTCTTT.

This clonotype was seen a few times. This chain links TRBV20-1 with TRBJ2-7; D remains ambiguous. The CDR3 loop spans 15 amino acids. The germline V gene encodes CDR1 DFQATT and CDR2 SNEGSKA (reference sequence). CDR3 in amino acids: CKVGPSPGSPYEQYF. The CDR3 nucleotides read TGCAAAGTGGGTCCCTCCCCGGGCTCCCCCTACGAGCAGTACTTC.

The chain links TRBV12-3 or TRBV12-4 to TRBJ2-7; D is perhaps TRBD1 (5 bases). Trimming pared 7 bases from V and 1 base from J, leaving 14 bases between. This CDR3 has 14 amino acids. CDR3 bases: TGTGCCAGCAACTGGCAGGGAAGTTCCTACGAGCAGTACTTC. Its protein is CASNWQGSSYEQYF.

This clonotype turned up a few times. CDR3 protein: CASSLSRILLEAFF. Here the CDR3 DNA reads TGTGCCAGCAGCTTATCCCGAATCCTACTGGAAGCTTTCTTT. This chain uses TRBV11-2 with TRBJ1-1; D is ambiguous. The CDR3 contains 14 residues. Trimming shortened V by 2 bases and J by 8 bases, and 15 bases separated the two germline ends. CDR1 is SGHAT, CDR2 FQNNGV, per germline.

The rearrangement links TRBV15 to TRBJ1-5; no clear D gene. With 6 bases removed from V and 0 bases from J, the gap between germline ends came to 18 bases. The CDR3 loop spans 17 amino acids. The germline V gene encodes CDR1 LNHNV and CDR2 YYDKDF (reference sequence). The CDR3 nucleotides read TGTGCCACCAGTTTGGGTACGGGATCCTCTAGCAATCAGCCCCAGCATTTT. This encodes CATSLGTGSSSNQPQHF.

This clonotype showed up many times. This sequence joins TRBV18 and TRBJ2-7; D might be TRBD2 (6 bases). Germline V CDR1 and CDR2: KGHSH, LQKENI. The CDR3 is 13 residues long. V was cut by 6 bases and J by 6 bases, with 15 bases left in between. The CDR3 DNA sequence: TGTGCCAGCTCCCCGCCTACAGCGGGCGAGCAGTACTTC. Its protein is CASSPPTAGEQYF.

In its sample, this clonotype was seen many times. The V gene is TRBV28, the J gene TRBJ1-2, with 8 positions matching TRBD1. The V segment lost 6 bases and the J segment 2 bases; nucleotides outside the gene matches: 8. Germline V CDR1 and CDR2: MDHEN, SYDVKM. The CDR3 consists of 15 residues. CDR3 in DNA: TGTGCCAGCAGAGGATACAGGGGGGCCAACTATGGCTACACCTTC. Its translation: CASRGYRGANYGYTF.

This clonotype showed up many times. The chain joins TRBV29-1 to TRBJ2-5, with 7 nucleotides matching TRBD1. CDR3 length equals 14 residues. J was trimmed by 4 bases and V by 1 base; bases with no gene match: 6. The germline CDR1 and CDR2 sequences are SQVTM and ANQGSEA. Here the CDR3 DNA reads TGCAGCGTTGAAGGAACAGGGGCGATAGAGACCCAGTACTTC. It encodes CSVEGTGAIETQYF.

Many counts were recorded for this clonotype. The V and J genes are TRBV7-9 and TRBJ2-7; D gene unclear. The CDR3 extends over 16 amino acids. V shed 0 bases and J shed 4 bases, with 16 bases lying between them. Germline loops: CDR1 SEHNR, CDR2 FQNEAQ (reference sequence). CDR3 protein: CASSLASSYSRYEQYF. The CDR3 nucleotides are TGTGCCAGCAGCTTAGCGTCGTCTTACAGTCGATACGAGCAGTACTTC.

This clonotype was seen repeatedly, ten times or more. The chain uses TRBV7-2 and TRBJ2-7; D unresolved. The V end lost 5 bases, the J end lost 0 bases, and 11 bases lay between the germline ends. The germline V gene has CDR1 SGHTA and CDR2 FQGNSA. CDR3 size: 14 residues. The CDR3 DNA is TGTGCCAGCAGCCCTCGCTGGAGCTCCTACGAGCAGTACTTC. This sequence encodes CASSPRWSSYEQYF.

This clonotype was seen ten or more times. The chain couples TRBV11-2 to TRBJ2-5, with 7 bases lining up with TRBD1. Germline values: CDR1 SGHAT, CDR2 FQNNGV. The CDR3 is 12 residues long. J gave up 4 bases and V 5 bases, and 1 base lay outside the gene matches. CDR3 nucleotide sequence: TGTGCCAGCAGCCACAGGGGAGAGACCCAGTACTTC. This encodes CASSHRGETQYF.

This clonotype was counted ten times or more. The chain has TRBV10-3 and TRBJ2-7; unclear D gene. The CDR3 contains 13 residues. Trimming took off 11 bases at V and 2 bases at J, with 16 bases between the two ends. The germline gives CDR1 ENHRY, CDR2 SYGVKD. This CDR3 reads CAVISTDTYEQYF. CDR3 DNA sequence: TGTGCCGTAATTTCCACAGATACCTACGAGCAGTACTTC.

This clonotype was detected a few times. The chain has TRBV3-1 and TRBJ2-7; D gene uncertain. Trimming removed 3 bases at V and 4 bases at J, with 7 bases between. This CDR3 spans 12 amino acids. Germline CDR1 LGHDT, CDR2 YNNKEL (reference sequence). CDR3 sequence (DNA): TGTGCCAGCAGCCACCAATTTTACGAGCAGTACTTC. It specifies CASSHQFYEQYF.

This clonotype appeared many times. This chain uses TRBV5-1 with TRBJ2-2; no clear D gene. Trimming pared 4 bases from V and 5 bases from J, leaving 9 bases between. Per germline, CDR1 SGHRS and CDR2 YFSETQ. The CDR3 extends over 13 amino acids. The CDR3 loop reads CASSPETTGELFF. The CDR3 DNA follows: TGCGCCAGCAGCCCTGAGACAACCGGGGAGCTGTTTTTT. The full variable domain, with the rest looked up from reference TRBV5-1 and TRBJ2-2, is KAGVTQTPRYLIKTRGQQVTLSCSPISGHRSVSWYQQTPGQGLQFLFEYFSETQRNKGNFPGRFSGRQFSNSRSEMNVSTLELGDSALYLCASSPETTGELFFGEGSRLTVL.

This clonotype was detected many times. The chain is built from TRBV27 and TRBJ2-6, with D uncertain. CDR3 length: 18 residues. Trimming pared 5 bases from V and 2 bases from J, leaving 19 bases between. In germline, CDR1 is MNHEY, CDR2 SMNVEV (reference sequence). CDR3 sequence (DNA): TGTGCCAGCAGTCCCAATACGGGTGGCCCGCCTGGGGCCAACGTCCTGACTTTC. Translating gives CASSPNTGGPPGANVLTF.

The chain joins TRBV12-3 or TRBV12-4 to TRBJ1-2; TRBD1 is a possible D gene (6 bases). Trimming cost V 0 bases and J 11 bases, with 16 bases left between them. CDR3 length: 14 residues. The DNA for the CDR3 is TGTGCCAGCAGTTTAGCCCAGGGGTCGGACGGTTACACCTTC. This translates into CASSLAQGSDGYTF.

V gene TRBV20-1 combines with J gene TRBJ2-2; 9 bases are shared with TRBD1. The germline V gene encodes CDR1 DFQATT and CDR2 SNEGSKA (reference sequence). The J segment lost 6 bases and the V segment lost 2 bases, leaving 10 bases of the junction unmatched. This CDR3 is built from 16 residues. CDR3 in amino acids: CSARQGGRDRAGELFF. The DNA of the CDR3 is TGCAGTGCTAGACAAGGGGGCCGGGACAGGGCCGGGGAGCTGTTTTTT.

The gene calls are TRBV7-3 and TRBJ2-2; D might be TRBD1 or TRBD2, each matching 5 bases. The CDR3 totals 18 residues. Germline V CDR1 and CDR2: SGHTA, FQGTGA. The V and J ends lost 5 bases and 6 bases respectively, with 25 bases between them. The CDR3 region has the DNA TGTGCCAGCAGCCGAATCCCGAGGGGCGGGCTAGAGGCCGGGGAGCTGTTTTTT. Encoded protein: CASSRIPRGGLEAGELFF. Combining the CDR3 with reference TRBV7-3 and TRBJ2-2 gives the whole variable domain GAGVSQTPSNKVTEKGKYVELRCDPISGHTALYWYRQSLGQGPEFLIYFQGTGAADDSGLPNDRFFAVRPEGSVSTLKIQRTERGDSAVYLCASSRIPRGGLEAGELFFGEGSRLTVL.

This clonotype occurred many times. The chain recombines TRBV20-1 with TRBJ1-1; the match to TRBD1 covers 8 bases. The V segment lost 5 bases and the J segment 0 bases; nucleotides outside the gene matches: 8. The CDR3 has 15 amino acids. Germline loops: CDR1 DFQATT, CDR2 SNEGSKA (reference sequence). The CDR3 nucleotides read TGCAGTGCTGCTCGGACAGGGTTGATGAACACTGAAGCTTTCTTT. Its protein product is CSAARTGLMNTEAFF.

This clonotype came up many times. The chain is built from TRBV6-1 and TRBJ1-2, with D possibly matching TRBD1 (5 bases). The V gene lost 3 bases and the J gene lost 4 bases, with 9 bases spanning the gap. Germline V gives CDR1 MNHNS, CDR2 SASEGT. The CDR3 consists of 13 residues. The CDR3 nucleotides read TGTGCCAGCAGTGAGGGGGGAGCCTATGGCTACACCTTC. It encodes CASSEGGAYGYTF.

This clonotype was counted ten times or more. This sequence joins TRBV20-1 and TRBJ1-2; 7 bases are a match to TRBD1. Per germline, CDR1 DFQATT and CDR2 SNEGSKA (reference sequence). This CDR3 spans 10 amino acids. Trimming removed 7 bases from V and 6 bases from J; junction bases left unmatched: 2. The CDR3, as DNA: TGCAGTGTGGGGACAGATGGCTACACCTTC. Protein product: CSVGTDGYTF.

This clonotype occurred a few times. This chain uses TRBV6-1 with TRBJ1-1, with D unresolved. Deletions cut 1 base from V and 5 bases from J, with 11 bases between. CDR3 length: 14 residues. Germline lookup yields CDR1 MNHNS and CDR2 SASEGT. CDR3 DNA sequence: TGTGCCAGCAGTGAAGAAAGAGGAAGGACTGAAGCTTTCTTT. This translates into CASSEERGRTEAFF.

The chain recombines TRBV3-1 with TRBJ1-2, with TRBD1 as a possible D gene (5 bases). Germline V gene data show CDR1 as LGHDT and CDR2 as YNNKEL (reference sequence). V shed 4 bases and J shed 8 bases, with 17 bases lying between them. This CDR3 contains 14 residues. The CDR3, as DNA: TGTGCCAGCAGCCCCGGCGCGGGGCTTTTCGGCTACACCTTC. Translated, it gives CASSPGAGLFGYTF.

J is TRBJ2-5 and V is TRBV5-1, with 8 nucleotides matching TRBD2. The V and J ends lost 7 bases and 4 bases, in that order; junction bases with no gene match: 9. The length of the CDR3 is 14 residues. Germline V lookup: CDR1 SGHRS, CDR2 YFSETQ. The CDR3 region is CASYDSGVAETQYF. CDR3 nucleotides: TGCGCCAGCTACGATAGCGGGGTAGCAGAGACCCAGTACTTC.

This clonotype has a count of ten or more. CDR3 protein: CSGVSRGNTEAFF. CDR3 sequence (DNA): TGCAGCGGCGTGTCCAGGGGTAACACTGAAGCTTTCTTT. V gene TRBV29-1 combines with J gene TRBJ1-1; perhaps TRBD1 as D (6 bases). V was clipped by 7 bases and J by 2 bases, with 14 bases between them. The germline CDR1 and CDR2 sequences are SQVTM and ANQGSEA. The CDR3 consists of 13 residues. Full variable domain (missing parts from reference TRBV29-1 and TRBJ1-1): SAVISQKPSRDICQRGTSLTIQCQVDSQVTMMFWYRQQPGQSLTLIATANQGSEATYESGFVIDKFPISRPNLTFSTLTVSNMSPEDSSIYLCSGVSRGNTEAFFGQGTRLTVV.

This clonotype has more than one count but fewer than ten. The rearrangement joins TRBV11-2 to TRBJ2-3; tentative D call: TRBD1 (5 bases). V was shortened by 0 bases and J by 3 bases, with 7 bases between the two germline ends. Germline V gene data show CDR1 as SGHAT and CDR2 as FQNNGV. The CDR3 contains 14 residues. The CDR3 DNA is TGTGCCAGCAGCTTAGACAGGGCAACAGATACGCAGTATTTT. Residues: CASSLDRATDTQYF.

This clonotype was detected many times. The gene calls are TRBV6-5 and TRBJ1-5; unclear D gene. Trimming left V 5 bases short and J 0 bases short, with 8 bases between. Per the germline V gene, CDR1 is MNHEY and CDR2 is SVGAGI. The CDR3 spans 14 residues. This CDR3 is CASSIDSSNQPQHF. CDR3 nucleotide sequence: TGTGCCAGCAGTATAGACTCTAGCAATCAGCCCCAGCATTTT.

This clonotype was recorded at least ten times. The V and J genes are TRBV2 and TRBJ1-5, with 7 bases fitting TRBD1. Germline trimming cut 4 bases from V and 0 bases from J; bases unmatched to any gene: 9. The CDR3 sequence is 17 residues long. Germline values: CDR1 SNHLY, CDR2 FYNNEI. The CDR3 DNA reads as TGTGCCAGCAGTGCCCGGACAGGAATCTTTAGCAATCAGCCCCAGCATTTT. Its translation is CASSARTGIFSNQPQHF.

The table lists this clonotype with a few counts. The rearrangement joins TRBV19 to TRBJ1-5; D might be TRBD1 (5 bases). Germline assignment: CDR1 LNHDA and CDR2 SQIVND (reference sequence). This CDR3 is built from 16 residues. V was trimmed by 4 bases and J by 0 bases, leaving 13 bases between them. This CDR3 is CASSRSGRNSNQPQHF. In DNA, the CDR3 is TGTGCCAGTAGTAGGTCAGGGAGGAATAGCAATCAGCCCCAGCATTTT.

This clonotype was picked up a small number of times. The chain links TRBV4-1 to TRBJ1-3, with a weak D call TRBD1 (5 bases). CDR3 size: 17 residues. Trimming stripped 0 bases from V and 0 bases from J, with 12 bases between. Germline lookup yields CDR1 MGHRA and CDR2 YSYEKL. The CDR3 coding sequence is TGCGCCAGCAGCCAAGATTGGACATTGAGCTCTGGAAACACCATATATTTT. This sequence encodes CASSQDWTLSSGNTIYF.